A single sample is the source of the 25 T cell receptor beta chains below, sequenced in a study of blood T cells in healthy people across ages. PCR was performed a second time for 7 to 11 cycles using a sample-barcoded 5' primer and a J-beta primer mix. TCRdb re-analysed the 5' RACE reads in MiXCR, keeping a single row per CDR3 protein. Seen here are hundreds of thousands of distinct CDR3 sequences, around 30% observed once, and the top ten hold 15% to 20%. Sequencing input: blood. Every receptor here comes from a woman over 75 in good health.

Concerning this clonotype itself: A much larger clonotype is one base distant, so this may be a read error. This chain connects TRBV4-1 to TRBJ2-1; D unresolved. The germline gives CDR1 MGHRA, CDR2 YSYEKL. Trimming stripped 2 bases from V and 3 bases from J, with 11 bases between. The CDR3 is 15 amino acids. The CDR3 DNA follows: TGCGCCAGCAGCCAAAGGATTACGAACTACAATGAGCAGTTCTTC. Translating gives CASSQRITNYNEQFF.

The chain combines TRBV21-1 with TRBJ2-3; the table's D call of TRBD2 was not tested on the DNA. TRBV21-1 is assigned pseudogene status. This CDR3 comprises 15 residues. CDR3 coding DNA: TGTGCCGGCCCCTCGCTAGCGGGGGTCACAGGTACGCAGTATTTT. As protein: CAGPSLAGVTGTQYF.

This clonotype was found many times. The J gene is TRBJ2-7, the V gene TRBV20-1; TRBD1 matches at 7 bases. The germline gives CDR1 DFQATT, CDR2 SNEGSKA (reference sequence). The V and J ends lost 0 bases and 3 bases, in that order; junction bases with no gene match: 5. This CDR3 contains 14 residues. This chain's CDR3 is CSARDTGQDYEQYF. The CDR3 coding sequence is TGCAGTGCTAGAGATACCGGACAGGACTACGAGCAGTACTTC.

The chain couples TRBV20-1 to TRBJ2-3; 12 positions match TRBD2. The CDR3 is 15 residues long. Germline V gene sequence: CDR1 DFQATT, CDR2 SNEGSKA (reference sequence). V lost 6 bases to trimming and J lost 8 bases; unmatched junction nucleotides: 12. The CDR3 loop is CSAIRASGGAGTQYF. The DNA for the CDR3 is TGCAGTGCCATTCGGGCTAGCGGGGGGGCCGGTACGCAGTATTTT.

Regarding this clonotype: A read error is possible here, since a much larger clone lies one base away. The V and J genes are TRBV3-1 and TRBJ2-3; D gene ambiguous. The CDR3 consists of 17 residues. Germline CDR1 and CDR2: LGHDT and YNNKEL (reference sequence). In DNA form, the CDR3 reads TGTGCCTGCAGCCAACCGGCGTCGACTTTTAGCACAGATACGCAGTATTTT. It is translated as CACSQPASTFSTDTQYF.

The chain joins TRBV20-1 to TRBJ1-1, with 8 nucleotides matching TRBD1. With V trimmed by 3 bases and J by 7 bases, 10 bases remained unmatched. This CDR3 is 14 amino acids long. In germline, CDR1 is DFQATT, CDR2 SNEGSKA (reference sequence). Here the CDR3 DNA reads TGCAGTGCTAGTCGTCCAGGGGGCTCGGGTGAAGCTTTCTTT. Translated, it gives CSASRPGGSGEAFF.

This clonotype appeared a few times. The CDR3, as DNA: TGCAGTGCTCCTAAGCGTCCCACCCTAGACTATGGCTACACCTTC. It encodes CSAPKRPTLDYGYTF. The chain joins TRBV20-1 to TRBJ1-2; D remains ambiguous. V was shortened by 5 bases and J by 3 bases, with 19 bases between the two germline ends. Germline values: CDR1 DFQATT, CDR2 SNEGSKA (reference sequence). The CDR3 totals 15 residues.

This clonotype showed up many times. This chain joins TRBV6-2 or TRBV6-3 and TRBJ1-2, with D hard to call. Germline CDR1 MNHEY, CDR2 SVGEGT. Deletions cut 5 bases from V and 1 base from J, with 17 bases between. CDR3 length equals 16 residues. The CDR3 coding sequence is TGTGCCAGCAGTCCTCCGGGCCAGATTTTTAACTATGGCTACACCTTC. This gives the protein CASSPPGQIFNYGYTF.

This clonotype was seen ten or more times. The chain employs TRBV11-2 and TRBJ2-3, with 10 bases lining up with TRBD2. This CDR3 has 15 amino acids. Germline CDR1 reads SGHAT; CDR2 reads FQNNGV. Trimming took 6 bases from V and 2 from J; bases not matched to a gene: 5. The CDR3 is CASRWTSGYTDTQYF. The DNA for the CDR3 is TGTGCCAGCAGATGGACTAGCGGATACACAGATACGCAGTATTTT. The entire variable domain, with the rest obtained from reference TRBV11-2 and TRBJ2-3, is as follows: EAGVAQSPRYKIIEKRQSVAFWCNPISGHATLYWYQQILGQGPKLLIQFQNNGVVDDSQLPKDRFSAERLKGVDSTLKIQPAKLEDSAVYLCASRWTSGYTDTQYFGPGTRLTVL.

The chain employs TRBV11-2 and TRBJ1-1; maybe TRBD1 (6 bases). The CDR3 spans 14 residues. The V gene lost 2 bases and the J gene lost 4 bases, with 11 bases spanning the gap. Per the germline V gene, CDR1 is SGHAT and CDR2 is FQNNGV. The CDR3 sequence: CASSLSSGVTEAFF. The CDR3 bases are TGTGCCAGCAGCTTATCCTCAGGGGTCACTGAAGCTTTCTTT.

In this sample, this clonotype turned up a few times. The chain combines TRBV7-9 with TRBJ2-7; D assignment may be TRBD1 or TRBD2 (6 bases each). Germline V gene data show CDR1 as SEHNR and CDR2 as FQNEAQ (reference sequence). This CDR3 comprises 14 residues. Trimming left V 4 bases short and J 0 bases short, with 10 bases between. The CDR3 here is CASSSGASSYEQYF. The CDR3 region has the DNA TGTGCCAGCAGCTCGGGGGCTAGCTCCTACGAGCAGTACTTC.

This clonotype was counted a few times. J is TRBJ1-5 and V is TRBV24-1; unclear D gene. The CDR3 is made up of 13 amino acids. V lost 6 bases and J 0 bases, leaving 5 bases between the germline ends. CDR1 and CDR2 from the germline V gene are KGHDR and SFDVKD. The CDR3 here is CATSRSSNQPQHF. In DNA, the CDR3 is TGTGCCACCAGTCGGAGTAGCAATCAGCCCCAGCATTTT.

Worth noting for this clonotype: A much larger clone lies a single base off, so this may be a read error. The chain links TRBV7-6 to TRBJ2-1; possibly TRBD2 for D (5 bases). The CDR3 has 18 amino acids. CDR1 SGHVS and CDR2 FNYEAQ come from the germline V gene. CDR3 sequence reads: CASSLAFRGFTSYNGQFF. The CDR3 region has the DNA TGTGCCAGCAGCTTAGCGTTTCGGGGTTTTACGTCCTACAATGGGCAGTTCTTC.

This clonotype has only a few counts. J is TRBJ2-2 and V is TRBV12-3 or TRBV12-4; no definite D call. The CDR3 extends over 14 amino acids. V was trimmed by 3 bases and J by 1 base, leaving 6 bases between them. The CDR3 DNA sequence: TGTGCCAGCAGTTTCTCCCGGAACACCGGGGAGCTGTTTTTT. Its protein product is CASSFSRNTGELFF.

This clonotype was seen at least ten times. The chain has TRBV20-1 and TRBJ2-1; D not resolved. The V and J ends lost 2 bases and 10 bases respectively, with 9 bases between them. Germline CDR1 is DFQATT and CDR2 is SNEGSKA (reference sequence). CDR3 length: 11 amino acids. The chain's CDR3 is CSARQSWEQFF. The DNA of the CDR3 is TGCAGTGCTAGACAGAGCTGGGAGCAGTTCTTC.

The table lists this clonotype with a few counts. V is TRBV10-3 and J is TRBJ1-6, with 10 bases matching TRBD1. CDR1 ENHRY and CDR2 SYGVKD come from the germline V gene. J lost 12 bases, V lost 8 bases, and 7 bases had no gene match. The CDR3 runs 13 residues. This CDR3 reads CAIGGTGAQPLHF. CDR3 DNA: TGTGCCATCGGAGGGACAGGGGCTCAACCCCTCCACTTT.

This clonotype was recorded many times. V and J are TRBV12-3 or TRBV12-4 and TRBJ2-5; D tentatively fits TRBD1 or TRBD2 (6 bases each). V was pared by 3 bases and J by 5 bases, with 10 bases between. This CDR3 has 13 residues. The CDR3 loop reads CASSFGGLETQYF. For the CDR3, the DNA is TGTGCCAGCAGTTTTGGGGGGCTGGAGACCCAGTACTTC.

For this clonotype: One end of the junction fails to match germline, which may point to a read error. The chain has TRBV7-2 and TRBJ2-3; no clear D gene. The CDR3 runs 15 residues. The germline gives CDR1 SGHTA, CDR2 FQGNSA. The CDR3 DNA follows: TGTGCCAACAGCTTTCAGTACGGGTCCACAGATACGCAGTATTTT. Its translation: CANSFQYGSTDTQYF.

This clonotype occurred a few times. The V and J genes are TRBV20-1 and TRBJ2-7; D may correspond to TRBD1 or TRBD2 (6 bases each). The germline V gene encodes CDR1 DFQATT and CDR2 SNEGSKA (reference sequence). This CDR3 has 15 residues. The V end lost 3 bases, the J end lost 7 bases, and 22 bases lay between the germline ends. DNA of the CDR3: TGCAGTGCTAGGCAAGGGAGCACGGGGGCGAATGAGCAGTACTTC. This translates into CSARQGSTGANEQYF.

This clonotype was detected ten times or more. The J gene is TRBJ2-3, the V gene TRBV27, with a possible D match to TRBD1 (6 bases). The CDR3 has 21 amino acids. CDR1 MNHEY and CDR2 SMNVEV come from the germline V gene (reference sequence). V was clipped by 7 bases and J by 0 bases, with 32 bases between them. The CDR3 loop reads CASTGPAVLKQGPTSTDTQYF. CDR3 coding DNA: TGTGCCAGCACCGGGCCCGCGGTTCTCAAACAGGGACCGACTAGCACAGATACGCAGTATTTT.

The chain links TRBV28 to TRBJ2-4, with 7 bases fitting TRBD1. The J segment lost 1 base and the V segment lost 6 bases, leaving 6 bases of the junction unmatched. Germline V gives CDR1 MDHEN, CDR2 SYDVKM. The CDR3 is 15 amino acids. The CDR3 here is CASSLRGTAKNIQYF. In nucleotides, the CDR3 is TGTGCCAGCAGCCTCAGGGGGACGGCCAAAAACATTCAGTACTTC. Full variable domain (outside the CDR3, taken from reference TRBV28 and TRBJ2-4): DVKVTQSSRYLVKRTGEKVFLECVQDMDHENMFWYRQDPGLGLRLIYFSYDVKMKEKGDIPEGYSVSREKKERFSLILESASTNQTSMYLCASSLRGTAKNIQYFGAGTRLSVL.

Regarding this clonotype: A much larger clone sits a single nucleotide away, making a read error possible. This chain connects TRBV29-1 to TRBJ1-5; D unclear. Trimming left V 4 bases short and J 7 bases short, with 14 bases between. CDR1 and CDR2 (germline): SQVTM, ANQGSEA. The CDR3 has 13 residues. The CDR3 protein is CSVADGGWQPQHF. The CDR3 DNA sequence: TGCAGCGTTGCGGATGGTGGTTGGCAGCCCCAGCATTTT.

The chain uses TRBV18 and TRBJ2-4; 8 nucleotides agree with TRBD1. Germline CDR1 is KGHSH and CDR2 is LQKENI. V gave up 1 base and J gave up 1 base; unmatched junction bases: 6. This CDR3 comprises 17 residues. CDR3 sequence: CASSPQRTGSAKNIQYF. The DNA of the CDR3 is TGTGCCAGCTCACCACAGAGGACAGGGTCCGCCAAAAACATTCAGTACTTC.

This rearrangement joins TRBV20-1 to TRBJ2-7; possibly TRBD2 for D (5 bases). Germline V gene data show CDR1 as DFQATT and CDR2 as SNEGSKA (reference sequence). The CDR3 loop spans 12 amino acids. V was trimmed by 6 bases and J by 9 bases, leaving 18 bases between them. CDR3 loop: CSALIPREGQYF. The CDR3 coding sequence is TGCAGTGCCTTAATCCCGCGAGAGGGGCAGTACTTC.

This clonotype was seen a handful of times. V and J are TRBV4-2 and TRBJ2-3; tentatively, D is TRBD1 (6 bases). The germline CDR1 and CDR2 sequences are LGHNA and YNFKEQ. Trimming took off 0 bases at V and 1 base at J, with 11 bases between the two ends. The CDR3 has 16 amino acids. The chain's CDR3 is CASSQEKTGRTDTQYF. CDR3 coding DNA: TGTGCCAGCAGCCAAGAAAAGACAGGCCGCACAGATACGCAGTATTTT.